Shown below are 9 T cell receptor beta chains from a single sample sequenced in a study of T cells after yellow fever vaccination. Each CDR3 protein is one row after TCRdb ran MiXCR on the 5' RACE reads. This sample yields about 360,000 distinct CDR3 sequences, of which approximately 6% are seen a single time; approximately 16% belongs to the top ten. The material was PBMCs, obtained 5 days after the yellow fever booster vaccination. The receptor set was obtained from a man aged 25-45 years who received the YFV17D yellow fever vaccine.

The CDR3 bases are TGCAGCGTTGTCCAGAGGGATAATCAGCCCCAGCATTTT. Residues: CSVVQRDNQPQHF. The genes are TRBV29-1 and TRBJ1-5; no reliable D call. The CDR3 is 13 amino acids. Trimming took 4 bases from V and 4 from J, leaving 11 bases between them. Germline CDR1 SQVTM, CDR2 ANQGSEA. The full variable domain, in which reference TRBV29-1 and TRBJ1-5 provide the parts outside the CDR3, is SAVISQKPSRDICQRGTSLTIQCQVDSQVTMMFWYRQQPGQSLTLIATANQGSEATYESGFVIDKFPISRPNLTFSTLTVSNMSPEDSSIYLCSVVQRDNQPQHFGDGTRLSIL.

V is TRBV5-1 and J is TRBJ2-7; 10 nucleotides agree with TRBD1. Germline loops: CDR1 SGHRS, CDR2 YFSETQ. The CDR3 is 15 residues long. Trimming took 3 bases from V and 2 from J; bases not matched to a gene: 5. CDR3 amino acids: CASSSGQGFPYEQYF. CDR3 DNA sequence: TGCGCCAGCAGCTCGGGACAGGGGTTTCCCTACGAGCAGTACTTC.

CDR3 sequence reads: CSARDRIGGELFF. The DNA of the CDR3 is TGCAGTGCTAGAGATCGGATCGGGGGGGAGCTGTTTTTT. The chain uses TRBV20-1 and TRBJ2-2, with D hard to call. In germline, CDR1 is DFQATT, CDR2 SNEGSKA (reference sequence). Trimming pared 0 bases from V and 8 bases from J, leaving 10 bases between. CDR3 size: 13 residues.

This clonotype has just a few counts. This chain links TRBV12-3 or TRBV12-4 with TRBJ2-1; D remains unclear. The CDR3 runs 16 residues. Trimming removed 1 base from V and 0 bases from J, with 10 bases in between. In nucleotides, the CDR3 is TGTGCCAGCAGTTTAGGGTACCCGAGCTCCTACAATGAGCAGTTCTTC. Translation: CASSLGYPSSYNEQFF.

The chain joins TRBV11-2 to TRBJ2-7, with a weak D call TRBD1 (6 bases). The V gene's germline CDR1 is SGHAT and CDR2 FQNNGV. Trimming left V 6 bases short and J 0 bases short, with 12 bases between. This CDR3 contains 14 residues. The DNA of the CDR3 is TGTGCCAGCAGACTTAGCAGGGGCTCCTACGAGCAGTACTTC. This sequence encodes CASRLSRGSYEQYF.

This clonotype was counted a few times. CDR3 residues: CASRSTNYNEQFF. The DNA of the CDR3 is TGTGCCAGCAGGTCGACTAATTACAATGAGCAGTTCTTC. The chain combines TRBV12-3 or TRBV12-4 with TRBJ2-1; a possible D gene is TRBD2 (5 bases). Trimming cost V 6 bases and J 4 bases, with 10 bases left between them. CDR3 length equals 13 residues.

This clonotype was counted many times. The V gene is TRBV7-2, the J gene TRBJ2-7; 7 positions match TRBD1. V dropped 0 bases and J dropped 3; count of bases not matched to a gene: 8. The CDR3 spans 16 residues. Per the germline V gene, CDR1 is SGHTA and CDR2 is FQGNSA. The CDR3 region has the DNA TGTGCCAGCAGCTTAGCGTATACGTGGGACAGCTACGAGCAGTACTTC. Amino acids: CASSLAYTWDSYEQYF.

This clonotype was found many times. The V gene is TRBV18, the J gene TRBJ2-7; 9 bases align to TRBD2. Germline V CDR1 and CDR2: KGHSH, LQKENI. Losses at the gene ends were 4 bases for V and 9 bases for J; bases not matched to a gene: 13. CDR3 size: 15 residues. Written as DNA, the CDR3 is TGTGCCAGCTCACTTCGGACTAGCGAGATTCACGGGCAGTACTTC. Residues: CASSLRTSEIHGQYF. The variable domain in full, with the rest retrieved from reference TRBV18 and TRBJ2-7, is NAGVMQNPRHLVRRRGQEARLRCSPMKGHSHVYWYRQLPEEGLKFMVYLQKENIIDESGMPKERFSAEFPKEGPSILRIQQVVRGDSAAYFCASSLRTSEIHGQYFGPGTRLTVT.

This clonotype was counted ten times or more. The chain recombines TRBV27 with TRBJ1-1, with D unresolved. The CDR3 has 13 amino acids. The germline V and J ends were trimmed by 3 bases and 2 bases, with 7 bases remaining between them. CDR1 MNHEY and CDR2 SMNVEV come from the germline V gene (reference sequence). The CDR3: CASSFSGNTEAFF. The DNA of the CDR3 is TGTGCCAGCAGTTTTTCGGGAAACACTGAAGCTTTCTTT.